The source of this T cell receptor (beta chain) is a study of blood T cell repertoires in COVID-19. The assay was immunoSEQ multiplex PCR, and TCRdb's table has in-frame clones only and misses some. Of roughly 230,000 clones listed, about 88% were seen once; the top ten hold about 4.6%. Germline CDR1 is SGHNT and CDR2 is YYREEE (reference sequence). The CDR3 loop spans 16 amino acids. The V and J ends lost 0 bases and 0 bases, in that order; junction bases with no gene match: 2. Sequencing was carried out using peripheral blood. The chain uses TRBV5-4 and TRBJ2-1, with TRBD1 matching over 8 bases. This clonotype was sampled from a woman aged 35 to 49 who had recovered from COVID-19. Here the CDR3 reads CASSLAGGVSYNEQFF. As DNA, the CDR3 is TGTGCCAGCAGCTTGGCAGGGGGCGTCTCCTACAATGAGCAGTTCTTC.